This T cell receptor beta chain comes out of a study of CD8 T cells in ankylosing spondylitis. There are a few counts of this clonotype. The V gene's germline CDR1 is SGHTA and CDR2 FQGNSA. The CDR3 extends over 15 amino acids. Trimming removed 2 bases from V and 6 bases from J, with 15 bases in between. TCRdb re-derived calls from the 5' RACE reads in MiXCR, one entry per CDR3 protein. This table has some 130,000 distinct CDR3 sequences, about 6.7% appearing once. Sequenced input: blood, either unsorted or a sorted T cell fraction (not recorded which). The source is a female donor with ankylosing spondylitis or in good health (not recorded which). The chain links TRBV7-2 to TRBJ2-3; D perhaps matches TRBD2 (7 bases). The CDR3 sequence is CASSLLGGAGDTQYF. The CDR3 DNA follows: TGTGCCAGCAGCTTATTAGGGGGGGCCGGGGATACGCAGTATTTT.